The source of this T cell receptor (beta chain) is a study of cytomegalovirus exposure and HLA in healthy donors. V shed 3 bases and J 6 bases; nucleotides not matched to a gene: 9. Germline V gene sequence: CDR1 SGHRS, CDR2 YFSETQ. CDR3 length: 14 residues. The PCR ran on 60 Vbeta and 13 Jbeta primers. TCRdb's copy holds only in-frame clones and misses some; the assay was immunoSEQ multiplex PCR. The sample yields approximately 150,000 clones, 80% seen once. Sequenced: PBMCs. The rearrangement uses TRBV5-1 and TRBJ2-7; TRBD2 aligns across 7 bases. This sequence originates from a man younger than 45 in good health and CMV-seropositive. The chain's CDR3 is CASSSTSLISEQYF. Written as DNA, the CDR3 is TGCGCCAGCAGCTCGACTAGCTTGATCTCCGAGCAGTACTTC.